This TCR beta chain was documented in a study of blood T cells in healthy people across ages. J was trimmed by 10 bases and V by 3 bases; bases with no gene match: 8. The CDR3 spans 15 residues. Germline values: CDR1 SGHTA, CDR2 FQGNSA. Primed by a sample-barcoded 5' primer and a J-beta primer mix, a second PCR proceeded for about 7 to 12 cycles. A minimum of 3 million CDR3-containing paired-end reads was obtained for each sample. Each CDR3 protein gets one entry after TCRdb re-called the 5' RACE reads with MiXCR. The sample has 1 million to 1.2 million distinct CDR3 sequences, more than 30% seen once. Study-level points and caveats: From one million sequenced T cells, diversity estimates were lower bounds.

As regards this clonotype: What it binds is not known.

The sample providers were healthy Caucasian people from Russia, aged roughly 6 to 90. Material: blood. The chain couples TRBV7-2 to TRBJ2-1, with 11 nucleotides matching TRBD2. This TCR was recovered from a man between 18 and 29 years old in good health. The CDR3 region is CASSFLSGGAGEQFF. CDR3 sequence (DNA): TGTGCCAGCAGCTTTCTTAGCGGGGGGGCCGGAGAGCAGTTCTTC.